The next 2 T cell receptor beta chains were all read from a single sample in a study of OX40 agonist ivuxolimab in advanced cancers. Sequencing used immunoSEQ multiplex PCR; TCRdb keeps in-frame clones, though not all of them. This sample has 80,000 to 100,000 clones, with about nine tenths found just once. The material was CD4+ or CD8+ T cells sorted from blood, obtained in a trial of the OX40 agonist ivuxolimab. These receptors were taken from an adult with an advanced solid tumor such as melanoma, head and neck, liver or kidney cancer.

The rearrangement uses TRBV10-1 and TRBJ2-7, with TRBD2 as a possible D gene (7 bases). V dropped 8 bases and J dropped 2 bases, with 22 bases sitting between them. Looked up from germline, CDR1 is WNHNN and CDR2 is SYGVQD (reference sequence). CDR3 size: 16 residues. The CDR3 DNA sequence: TGCGCCAGCCAAACCACTTTCGGGGGGCCCCCCTACGAGCAGTACTTC. It specifies CASQTTFGGPPYEQYF.

The chain employs TRBV6-5 and TRBJ2-7; the D gene is possibly TRBD2 (6 bases). The CDR3 runs 14 residues. Per the germline V gene, CDR1 is MNHEY and CDR2 is SVGAGI. V was clipped by 2 bases and J by 2 bases, with 10 bases between them. CDR3 region: CASSYKPGAYEQYF. CDR3 DNA: TGTGCCAGCAGTTACAAACCGGGAGCCTACGAGCAGTACTTC.